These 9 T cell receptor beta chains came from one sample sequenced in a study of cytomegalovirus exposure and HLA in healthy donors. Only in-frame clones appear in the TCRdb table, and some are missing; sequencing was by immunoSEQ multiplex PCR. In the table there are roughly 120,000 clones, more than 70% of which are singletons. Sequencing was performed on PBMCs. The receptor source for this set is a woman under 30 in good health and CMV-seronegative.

The CDR3 DNA reads TGCAGCGTTGGTGGGGGTGGGAGGATTGAGCAGTTCTTC. As protein: CSVGGGGRIEQFF. The chain is built from TRBV29-1 and TRBJ2-1; TRBD2 might be the D (6 bases). The CDR3 is made up of 13 amino acids. The V end was cut by 4 bases, the J end by 9 bases, with 16 bases between. Germline V gives CDR1 SQVTM, CDR2 ANQGSEA.

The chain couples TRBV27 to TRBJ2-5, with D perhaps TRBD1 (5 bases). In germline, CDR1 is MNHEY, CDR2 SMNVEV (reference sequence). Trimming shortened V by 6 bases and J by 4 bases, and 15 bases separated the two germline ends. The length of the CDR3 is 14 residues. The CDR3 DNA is TGTGCCAGCAGCTATGGGGCCGCGGTAGAGACCCAGTACTTC. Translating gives CASSYGAAVETQYF.

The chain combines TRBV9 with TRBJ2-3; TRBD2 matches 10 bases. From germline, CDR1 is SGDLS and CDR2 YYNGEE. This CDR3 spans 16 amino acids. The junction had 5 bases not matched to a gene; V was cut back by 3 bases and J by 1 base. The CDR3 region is CASSGGGLAGTDTQYF. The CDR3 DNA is TGTGCCAGCAGCGGAGGAGGACTAGCGGGCACAGATACGCAGTATTTT.

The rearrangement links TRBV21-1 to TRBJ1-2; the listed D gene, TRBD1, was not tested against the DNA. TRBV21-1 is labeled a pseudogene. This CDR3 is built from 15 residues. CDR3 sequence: CASSKGAHSSYGYTF. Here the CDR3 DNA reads TGTGCCAGCAGCAAAGGGGCGCACAGCAGCTATGGCTACACCTTC.

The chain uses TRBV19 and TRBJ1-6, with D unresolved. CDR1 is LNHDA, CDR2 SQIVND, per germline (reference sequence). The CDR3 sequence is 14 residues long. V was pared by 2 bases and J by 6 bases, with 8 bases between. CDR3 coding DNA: TGTGCCAGTAGTATATCCCGGAGTAATTCACCCCTCCACTTT. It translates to CASSISRSNSPLHF.

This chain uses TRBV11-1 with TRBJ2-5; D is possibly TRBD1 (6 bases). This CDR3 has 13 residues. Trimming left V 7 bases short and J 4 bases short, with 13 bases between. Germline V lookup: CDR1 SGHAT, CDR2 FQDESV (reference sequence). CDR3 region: CASTSLGGETQYF. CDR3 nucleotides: TGTGCCAGCACCTCACTAGGGGGAGAGACCCAGTACTTC.

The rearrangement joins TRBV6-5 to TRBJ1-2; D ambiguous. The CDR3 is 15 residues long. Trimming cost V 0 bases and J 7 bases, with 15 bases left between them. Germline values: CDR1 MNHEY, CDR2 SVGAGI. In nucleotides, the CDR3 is TGTGCCAGCAGTTACTCGGACGAGGGAGTACCTGGCTACACCTTC. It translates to CASSYSDEGVPGYTF.

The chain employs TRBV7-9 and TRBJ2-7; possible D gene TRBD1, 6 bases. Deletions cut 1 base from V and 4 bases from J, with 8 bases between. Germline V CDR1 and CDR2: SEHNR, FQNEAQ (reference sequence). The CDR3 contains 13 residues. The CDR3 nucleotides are TGTGCCAGCAGCTTAGGGACAGCTTACGAGCAGTACTTC. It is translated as CASSLGTAYEQYF.

Here the CDR3 DNA reads TGTGCCTGGAGTAGAACGGACAGGGTGGGAGAGACCCAGTACTTC. Amino acid sequence: CAWSRTDRVGETQYF. This rearrangement joins TRBV30 to TRBJ2-5, with 8 bases that match TRBD1. This CDR3 is built from 15 residues. The germline gives CDR1 GTSNPN, CDR2 SVGIG (reference sequence). V trimming: 2 bases; J trimming: 4 bases; junction bases outside the gene matches: 9.